These T cell receptor beta chains were read from a single sample in a study of T-cell memory formation after mild COVID-19. TCRdb processed the 5' RACE reads anew with MiXCR; each CDR3 protein has one entry. This table has roughly 450,000 distinct CDR3 sequences, around a sixth appearing once. The source material was PBMCs or a T cell subset sorted from them (not recorded which). The receptors come from an adult woman who had mild COVID-19 (a few samples of this study predate the infection). Cell type and time point are not known. Both conserved end residues are part of each CDR3. D genes are given only for firm matches. Size is stated for part of the rows, as once, few or many counts, or as a class when the clone is expanded.

d_call: NA
j_call: TRBJ2-7
clone_size: few
v_call: TRBV5-6
cdr3_nt: TGTGCCAGCAGGCGGGACCGCCATTCGATAGGGCAGCAGTACTTC
cdr3_aa: CASRRDRHSIGQQYF

d_call: TRBD1
j_call: TRBJ2-1
clone_size: few
v_call: TRBV7-9
cdr3_nt: TGTGCCAGCAGCTCCCAGGGGGCTCTCGATGAGCAGTTCTTC
cdr3_aa: CASSSQGALDEQFF

d_call: NA
j_call: TRBJ1-6
clone_size: few
v_call: TRBV5-4
cdr3_nt: TGTGCCAGCAGCTTGGGAGGCCTTTATAATTCACCCCTCCACTTT
cdr3_aa: CASSLGGLYNSPLHF

d_call: NA
j_call: TRBJ1-1
clone_size: NA
v_call: TRBV11-1
cdr3_nt: TGTGCCAGCAGCCTAGGGATTAACACTGAAGCTTTCTTT
cdr3_aa: CASSLGINTEAFF

d_call: NA
j_call: TRBJ1-1
clone_size: few
v_call: TRBV25-1
cdr3_nt: TGTGCCAGCAGTGCGGGGTCTGAAGCTTTCTTT
cdr3_aa: CASSAGSEAFF

d_call: NA
j_call: TRBJ2-2
clone_size: NA
v_call: TRBV7-2
cdr3_nt: TGTGCCAGCAGCTACCACGTTACCCTGAGCACCGGGGAGCTGTTTTTT
cdr3_aa: CASSYHVTLSTGELFF

d_call: TRBD1
j_call: TRBJ1-5
clone_size: NA
v_call: TRBV12-3/TRBV12-4
cdr3_nt: TGTGCCAGCAGTTTGTCAGGGGGCCCTGAGACCCAGCATTTT
cdr3_aa: CASSLSGGPETQHF

d_call: NA
j_call: TRBJ2-7
clone_size: NA
v_call: TRBV12-3/TRBV12-4
cdr3_nt: TGTGCCAGCAGTTTAGCGAGAGGACAGAGGTACGAGCAGTACTTC
cdr3_aa: CASSLARGQRYEQYF

d_call: NA
j_call: TRBJ2-3
clone_size: NA
v_call: TRBV4-1
cdr3_nt: TGCGCCAGCAGCCAAGAAAATAGCCCACCGCAGTATTTT
cdr3_aa: CASSQENSPPQYF

d_call: TRBD1
j_call: TRBJ1-1
clone_size: NA
v_call: TRBV5-1
cdr3_nt: TGCGCCAGCGGCGAGGGACAGGGGGCTTACACTGAAGCTTTCTTT
cdr3_aa: CASGEGQGAYTEAFF

d_call: TRBD2
j_call: TRBJ2-1
clone_size: few
v_call: TRBV12-3/TRBV12-4
cdr3_nt: TGTGCCAGCAGCCCACCGGGGGGGAGGCACTACAATGAGCAGTTCTTC
cdr3_aa: CASSPPGGRHYNEQFF

d_call: NA
j_call: TRBJ2-1
clone_size: NA
v_call: TRBV7-9
cdr3_nt: TGTGCCAGCACCCCTTGGGCCGGGGTCAATGAGCAGTTCTTC
cdr3_aa: CASTPWAGVNEQFF

d_call: TRBD2
j_call: TRBJ2-1
clone_size: few
v_call: TRBV9
cdr3_nt: TGTGCCAGCAGCGCCGGGACTAGCGGACACTCCTACAATGAGCAGTTCTTC
cdr3_aa: CASSAGTSGHSYNEQFF

d_call: NA
j_call: TRBJ1-1
clone_size: NA
v_call: TRBV5-6
cdr3_nt: TGTGCCAGCAGTGAAGGCTTGAACACTGAAGCTTTCTTT
cdr3_aa: CASSEGLNTEAFF

d_call: TRBD2
j_call: TRBJ2-5
clone_size: few
v_call: TRBV7-2
cdr3_nt: TGTGCCAGCAGCTTATTGCGGGGGGGCCTGGAGACCCAGTACTTC
cdr3_aa: CASSLLRGGLETQYF

d_call: NA
j_call: TRBJ1-2
clone_size: NA
v_call: TRBV30
cdr3_nt: TGTGCCTGGACCCGGGGGGCGAGGGGCTACACCTTC
cdr3_aa: CAWTRGARGYTF

d_call: NA
j_call: TRBJ2-1
clone_size: NA
v_call: TRBV12-5
cdr3_nt: TGTGCTAGTGGTGCGACCGGGGGAGGCCTCTACAATGAGCAGTTCTTC
cdr3_aa: CASGATGGGLYNEQFF

d_call: TRBD1
j_call: TRBJ1-2
clone_size: NA
v_call: TRBV9
cdr3_nt: TGTGCCAGCAGCCCTCTCCCGGGACAGGGGGCCCAGGGCTACACCTTC
cdr3_aa: CASSPLPGQGAQGYTF

d_call: TRBD2
j_call: TRBJ2-7
clone_size: NA
v_call: TRBV7-6
cdr3_nt: TGTGCCAGCAGCCCGGGTGAGACTAGCGGCTCCTACGAGCAGTACTTC
cdr3_aa: CASSPGETSGSYEQYF

d_call: NA
j_call: TRBJ2-5
clone_size: NA
v_call: TRBV6-1
cdr3_nt: TGTGCCAGCAGTGAACCGAGCCAGACCCAGTACTTC
cdr3_aa: CASSEPSQTQYF

d_call: NA
j_call: TRBJ1-1
clone_size: few
v_call: TRBV19
cdr3_nt: TGTGCCAGCAGGCTTATAACCCGGGGGAAGGGAAACACTGAAGCTTTCTTT
cdr3_aa: CASRLITRGKGNTEAFF

d_call: NA
j_call: TRBJ1-1
clone_size: NA
v_call: TRBV5-1
cdr3_nt: TGCGCCAGCAGCGTACGCACAATAAACACTGAAGCTTTCTTT
cdr3_aa: CASSVRTINTEAFF

d_call: NA
j_call: TRBJ2-6
clone_size: NA
v_call: TRBV24-1
cdr3_nt: TGTGCCACCAGGGGGTCTGGGGCCAACGTCCTGACTTTC
cdr3_aa: CATRGSGANVLTF

d_call: TRBD2
j_call: TRBJ2-3
clone_size: NA
v_call: TRBV20-1
cdr3_nt: TGCAGTGCTAGAGATCCGGCATGGGTCAGCGGGGGGGCCTTGGATACGCAGTATTTT
cdr3_aa: CSARDPAWVSGGALDTQYF

d_call: NA
j_call: TRBJ1-2
clone_size: NA
v_call: TRBV29-1
cdr3_nt: TGCAGCGCTGGGGACCCCTATGGCTACACCTTC
cdr3_aa: CSAGDPYGYTF

d_call: TRBD2
j_call: TRBJ2-2
clone_size: NA
v_call: TRBV12-3/TRBV12-4
cdr3_nt: TGTGCCAGCAGTTTAGGATGGACTAGCGGGAGCGGGACCGGGGAGCTGTTTTTT
cdr3_aa: CASSLGWTSGSGTGELFF

d_call: TRBD1
j_call: TRBJ2-7
clone_size: few
v_call: TRBV29-1
cdr3_nt: TGCAGCGTTGTAACAGGGGCCTACGAGCAGTACTTC
cdr3_aa: CSVVTGAYEQYF

d_call: NA
j_call: TRBJ1-2
clone_size: NA
v_call: TRBV7-9
cdr3_nt: TGTGCCAGCAGCTTAGTTGCCAGGGCGGTCTATGGCTACACCTTC
cdr3_aa: CASSLVARAVYGYTF

d_call: NA
j_call: TRBJ2-1
clone_size: few
v_call: TRBV11-2
cdr3_nt: TGTGCCAGCAGCTCAGCAAACTCCTACAATGAGCAGTTCTTC
cdr3_aa: CASSSANSYNEQFF

d_call: NA
j_call: TRBJ2-5
clone_size: few
v_call: TRBV15
cdr3_nt: TGTGCCACCAGCAGAGGCGGGACAGTCTTCCAAGAGACCCAGTACTTC
cdr3_aa: CATSRGGTVFQETQYF

d_call: NA
j_call: TRBJ1-1
clone_size: NA
v_call: TRBV12-3/TRBV12-4
cdr3_nt: TGTGCCAGCAGTTTATCGGCGAGGAAAGCTTTCTTT
cdr3_aa: CASSLSARKAFF

d_call: NA
j_call: TRBJ1-4
clone_size: few
v_call: TRBV7-2
cdr3_nt: TGTGCCAGCAGCTTAGCCCTTTCGGGGAGGGAAAAACTGTTTTTT
cdr3_aa: CASSLALSGREKLFF

d_call: NA
j_call: TRBJ1-5
clone_size: few
v_call: TRBV5-8
cdr3_nt: TGTGCCAGCAGCTTGTTATGGGGCAATCAGCCCCAGCATTTT
cdr3_aa: CASSLLWGNQPQHF

d_call: TRBD1
j_call: TRBJ1-5
clone_size: NA
v_call: TRBV19
cdr3_nt: TGTGCCAGTAGTAGGAAGGACAGGGCGGGACAGCCCCAGCATTTT
cdr3_aa: CASSRKDRAGQPQHF

d_call: TRBD1
j_call: TRBJ2-7
clone_size: NA
v_call: TRBV20-1
cdr3_nt: TGCAGTGCTAGAGACCCACAGGGGGCTACCTACGAGCAGTACTTC
cdr3_aa: CSARDPQGATYEQYF

d_call: TRBD2
j_call: TRBJ2-5
clone_size: few
v_call: TRBV30
cdr3_nt: TGTGCCTGGAGTTCTTCCGGGAGGGAGAAAGAGACCCAGTACTTC
cdr3_aa: CAWSSSGREKETQYF

d_call: TRBD2
j_call: TRBJ2-2
clone_size: NA
v_call: TRBV7-6
cdr3_nt: TGTGCCAGCAGCTTGAGTGGACTAGCGGGAGTCGGGGAGCTGTTTTTT
cdr3_aa: CASSLSGLAGVGELFF

d_call: TRBD2
j_call: TRBJ2-5
clone_size: NA
v_call: TRBV24-1
cdr3_nt: TGTGCCACCAGTGATTTGAGGAGCGGGACCATCCAAGAGACCCAGTACTTC
cdr3_aa: CATSDLRSGTIQETQYF

d_call: NA
j_call: TRBJ2-5
clone_size: NA
v_call: TRBV29-1
cdr3_nt: TGCAGCGTTGCCGAGCGGAACAAAGAGACCCAGTACTTC
cdr3_aa: CSVAERNKETQYF

d_call: NA
j_call: TRBJ2-4
clone_size: few
v_call: TRBV20-1
cdr3_nt: TGCAGTGCTAGGATCTTTACGGTAACCCCTGAAGACATTCAGTACTTC
cdr3_aa: CSARIFTVTPEDIQYF

d_call: NA
j_call: TRBJ2-7
clone_size: NA
v_call: TRBV4-3
cdr3_nt: TGCGCCAGCAGCCAAGTCGAGGGAGCCTTGGCCGAGCAGTACTTC
cdr3_aa: CASSQVEGALAEQYF